These 29 T cell receptor beta chains originate from one sample sequenced in a study of graft-versus-host responses after intestinal transplantation. Sequencing was performed with immunoSEQ multiplex PCR; in TCRdb, only in-frame clones are kept and a portion is missing. The profile shows 40,000 or so clones, just over 90% of them singletons. The specimen comprised PBMCs, sampled 700 to 850 days after intestinal transplantation. These receptors were collected from a human patient who received an intestinal transplant, so some T cells may come from the graft donor.

V and J are TRBV11-1 and TRBJ1-2, with a weak D call TRBD1 (6 bases). This CDR3 comprises 16 residues. Per germline, CDR1 SGHAT and CDR2 FQDESV (reference sequence). With 5 bases removed from V and 0 bases from J, the gap between germline ends came to 16 bases. The CDR3 DNA reads TGTGCCAGCAGCCCCGCGGACAGTAGAGCTAACTATGGCTACACCTTC. It yields the protein CASSPADSRANYGYTF. Complete variable domain (other parts from reference TRBV11-1 and TRBJ1-2): EAEVAQSPRYKITEKSQAVAFWCDPISGHATLYWYRQILGQGPELLVQFQDESVVDDSQLPKDRFSAERLKGVDSTLKIQPAELGDSAMYLCASSPADSRANYGYTFGSGTRLTVV.

For the CDR3, the DNA is TGTGCCAGCTCACCACCCAGTCTCACGGGGACCCAGTACTTC. Encoded protein: CASSPPSLTGTQYF. The chain uses TRBV18 and TRBJ2-5; D is unresolved. Germline-derived CDR1 and CDR2 are KGHSH and LQKENI. V was shortened by 0 bases and J by 7 bases, with 12 bases between the two germline ends. The CDR3 sequence is 14 residues long. Drawing the rest from reference TRBV18 and TRBJ2-5, the complete variable domain is NAGVMQNPRHLVRRRGQEARLRCSPMKGHSHVYWYRQLPEEGLKFMVYLQKENIIDESGMPKERFSAEFPKEGPSILRIQQVVRGDSAAYFCASSPPSLTGTQYFGPGTRLLVL.

The rearrangement joins TRBV7-6 to TRBJ2-7; 8 bases are shared with TRBD2. There are 15 residues in the CDR3. The J segment lost 2 bases and the V segment lost 0 bases, leaving 3 bases of the junction unmatched. The germline gives CDR1 SGHVS, CDR2 FNYEAQ. The CDR3 nucleotides read TGTGCCAGCAGCTTAGCACTAGCGGAGACCTACGAGCAGTACTTC. Its protein product is CASSLALAETYEQYF.

The chain links TRBV14 to TRBJ2-7; no definite D call. The CDR3 sequence is 12 residues long. Between the trimmed V and J ends, which lost 2 bases and 4 bases, there was a span of 6 bases. CDR1 and CDR2 (germline): SGHDN, FVKESK. The CDR3 DNA reads TGTGCCAGCAGCCAAAGACCTTACGAGCAGTACTTC. It is translated as CASSQRPYEQYF.

The chain employs TRBV11-2 and TRBJ2-7, with no clear D. Looked up from germline, CDR1 is SGHAT and CDR2 is FQNNGV. V was cut by 1 base and J by 4 bases, with 17 bases left in between. The CDR3 runs to 16 residues. CDR3 bases: TGTGCCAGCAGCTTAGGCCCCGTTCTCAGTTCATACGAGCAGTACTTC. This translates into CASSLGPVLSSYEQYF. Full variable domain (missing parts from reference TRBV11-2 and TRBJ2-7): EAGVAQSPRYKIIEKRQSVAFWCNPISGHATLYWYQQILGQGPKLLIQFQNNGVVDDSQLPKDRFSAERLKGVDSTLKIQPAKLEDSAVYLCASSLGPVLSSYEQYFGPGTRLTVT.

The chain employs TRBV25-1 and TRBJ2-1; D is unclear. Germline V gene lookup returns CDR1 MGHDK and CDR2 SYGVNS. Trimming took 5 bases from V and 6 from J, leaving 11 bases between them. The CDR3 is made up of 13 amino acids. This chain's CDR3 is CASSPPSRNEQFF. The CDR3 bases are TGTGCCAGCAGTCCCCCTTCACGCAATGAGCAGTTCTTC.

This clone was found once. The chain carries TRBV7-3 and TRBJ2-3, with TRBD1 as a possible D gene (6 bases). The V gene lost 5 bases and the J gene lost 2 bases, with 20 bases spanning the gap. This CDR3 is 17 amino acids long. CDR1 is SGHTA, CDR2 FQGTGA, per germline. In DNA form, the CDR3 reads TGTGCCAGCAGCCCCGCCACTTCGGGACACAACACAGATACGCAGTATTTT. Translating it yields CASSPATSGHNTDTQYF. Full variable domain (rest looked up from reference TRBV7-3 and TRBJ2-3): GAGVSQTPSNKVTEKGKYVELRCDPISGHTALYWYRQSLGQGPEFLIYFQGTGAADDSGLPNDRFFAVRPEGSVSTLKIQRTERGDSAVYLCASSPATSGHNTDTQYFGPGTRLTVL.

This chain joins TRBV2 and TRBJ2-5; 9 bases align to TRBD2. Germline V lookup: CDR1 SNHLY, CDR2 FYNNEI. The CDR3 loop spans 15 amino acids. Germline trimming cut 1 base from V and 5 bases from J; bases unmatched to any gene: 5. The CDR3 sequence is CASSEVAGGRETQYF. DNA for the CDR3: TGTGCCAGCAGTGAAGTTGCGGGGGGGCGGGAGACCCAGTACTTC.

The V call is TRBV7-9, the J call TRBJ1-5; D is ambiguous. The CDR3 is 15 residues long. CDR1 and CDR2 (germline): SEHNR, FQNEAQ (reference sequence). Trimming pared 1 base from V and 0 bases from J, leaving 7 bases between. CDR3 bases: TGTGCCAGCAGCTTAGGAGAATATAGCAATCAGCCCCAGCATTTT. It specifies CASSLGEYSNQPQHF.

The chain uses TRBV2 and TRBJ1-5, with 8 bases matching TRBD1. Per the germline V gene, CDR1 is SNHLY and CDR2 is FYNNEI. This CDR3 is built from 15 residues. Trimming took 1 base from V and 9 from J; bases not matched to a gene: 8. DNA of the CDR3: TGTGCCAGCAGTGAAGGGACAGGGACCCATCCGCCCCAGCATTTT. Amino acids: CASSEGTGTHPPQHF.

The chain recombines TRBV6-4 with TRBJ2-2, with 9 bases fitting TRBD1. Germline V gene lookup returns CDR1 MRHNA and CDR2 SNTAGT. The CDR3 has 16 residues. Trimming removed 5 bases from V and 5 bases from J; junction bases left unmatched: 9. CDR3 region: CASSTLTGGKTGELFF. CDR3 bases: TGTGCCAGCAGTACCCTGACAGGGGGAAAAACCGGGGAGCTGTTTTTT.

The CDR3 loop is CASSYSTTPYEQYF. The CDR3 nucleotides read TGTGCCAGCAGCTATTCGACAACACCCTACGAGCAGTACTTC. The chain recombines TRBV5-5 with TRBJ2-7; no reliable D call. V was clipped by 3 bases and J by 2 bases, with 12 bases between them. This CDR3 has 14 residues. Germline assignment: CDR1 SGHKS and CDR2 YYEKEE (reference sequence).

The chain links TRBV10-1 to TRBJ1-5; no clear D. CDR3 length equals 13 residues. The germline V and J ends were trimmed by 1 base and 2 bases, with 3 bases remaining between them. The V gene's germline CDR1 is WNHNN and CDR2 SYGVQD (reference sequence). CDR3 sequence reads: CASSEFGNQPQHF. The CDR3 region has the DNA TGCGCCAGCAGTGAGTTTGGCAATCAGCCCCAGCATTTT.

The CDR3 region is CATSGFDPAGETQYF. In DNA form, the CDR3 reads TGTGCCACCAGCGGATTTGACCCGGCGGGGGAGACCCAGTACTTC. This chain links TRBV15 with TRBJ2-5; a weak D match, TRBD2 (6 bases). There are 15 residues in the CDR3. The ends were cut back, 5 bases at V and 5 bases at J, with 18 bases in the middle. The germline gives CDR1 LNHNV, CDR2 YYDKDF (reference sequence).

The gene calls are TRBV6-6 and TRBJ1-1; no definite D call. Germline CDR1 is MNHNY and CDR2 is SVGAGI (reference sequence). The V end lost 4 bases, the J end lost 7 bases, and 16 bases lay between the germline ends. The CDR3 has 14 amino acids. The CDR3 here is CASSFAEPPSEAFF. The CDR3 nucleotides read TGTGCCAGCAGTTTTGCCGAACCCCCAAGTGAAGCTTTCTTT.

The chain is built from TRBV29-1 and TRBJ1-5; TRBD1 is a possible D gene (6 bases). CDR1 SQVTM and CDR2 ANQGSEA come from the germline V gene. This CDR3 has 13 amino acids. V gave up 5 bases and J gave up 5 bases, with 13 bases separating them. The CDR3 reads CSVRGGPDQPQHF. CDR3 DNA sequence: TGCAGCGTTCGTGGGGGGCCGGATCAGCCCCAGCATTTT.

CDR3 DNA sequence: TGTGCCAGCAGCTTCCTGGAGGGGAAAGACGGCTACACCTTC. This translates into CASSFLEGKDGYTF. This sequence joins TRBV7-2 and TRBJ1-2; D possibly corresponds to TRBD1 (5 bases). Trimming removed 3 bases from V and 8 bases from J, with 16 bases in between. This CDR3 spans 14 amino acids. Germline V gene data show CDR1 as SGHTA and CDR2 as FQGNSA.

Here the CDR3 DNA reads TGTGCCAGCAGCACCACCAGGACTAGCGGGATTAACAATGAGCAGTTCTTC. Translation gives CASSTTRTSGINNEQFF. The V call is TRBV11-1, the J call TRBJ2-1; 12 bases align to TRBD2. The germline V gene has CDR1 SGHAT and CDR2 FQDESV (reference sequence). The CDR3 spans 17 residues. The V gene end was trimmed by 5 bases and the J gene end by 5 bases; junction bases not matched to a gene: 10.

The chain is built from TRBV5-1 and TRBJ1-1, with D possibly TRBD1 on 6 matching bases. Germline V gene data show CDR1 as SGHRS and CDR2 as YFSETQ. Trimming left V 5 bases short and J 0 bases short, with 23 bases between. The CDR3 extends over 18 amino acids. In DNA, the CDR3 is TGCGCCAGCAGACTGCGGGACAAAGACTACCAGATGAACACTGAAGCTTTCTTT. This encodes CASRLRDKDYQMNTEAFF.

CDR3 protein: CASSLDRQETQYF. In nucleotides, the CDR3 is TGTGCCAGCAGCTTAGACAGACAAGAGACCCAGTACTTC. J is TRBJ2-5 and V is TRBV11-2; D ambiguous. The V and J ends lost 0 bases and 2 bases respectively, with 4 bases between them. Germline CDR1 is SGHAT and CDR2 is FQNNGV. CDR3 size: 13 residues.

V usage is TRBV6-5 and J usage is TRBJ2-5; D is unclear. The V end was cut by 5 bases, the J end by 4 bases, with 17 bases between. Germline V lookup: CDR1 MNHEY, CDR2 SVGAGI. This CDR3 has 15 amino acids. The DNA for the CDR3 is TGTGCCAGCAGTAAGGGCCTAGACAATCCAGAGACCCAGTACTTC. This sequence encodes CASSKGLDNPETQYF.

The V call is TRBV5-4, the J call TRBJ1-2, with a tentative D call TRBD1 (5 bases). The CDR3 covers 12 residues. The germline V gene encodes CDR1 SGHNT and CDR2 YYREEE (reference sequence). Trimming cost V 4 bases and J 7 bases, with 11 bases left between them. Here the CDR3 DNA reads TGTGCCAGCAGCGGGTCAGGGCTTGGCTACACCTTC. It yields the protein CASSGSGLGYTF.

This clone counts as medium-sized (0.01 to 0.1%). This chain joins TRBV27 and TRBJ2-5, with 11 bases matching TRBD2. Germline loops: CDR1 MNHEY, CDR2 SMNVEV (reference sequence). V shed 8 bases and J 2 bases; nucleotides not matched to a gene: 7. CDR3 length: 15 amino acids. The CDR3 DNA sequence: TGTGCCAGCGGGACTAGCGGCGGGGCGCAAGAGACCCAGTACTTC. As protein: CASGTSGGAQETQYF.

The V and J genes are TRBV29-1 and TRBJ1-1, with 10 bases aligning to TRBD1. The V and J ends lost 4 bases and 3 bases, in that order; junction bases with no gene match: 11. The CDR3 is 16 amino acids. Per germline, CDR1 SQVTM and CDR2 ANQGSEA. The CDR3 DNA reads TGCAGCGTTGTATGGACAGGGGGGCCGATGGACACTGAAGCTTTCTTT. This encodes CSVVWTGGPMDTEAFF.

The CDR3 loop reads CASSFGTASQETQYF. The CDR3 nucleotides read TGTGCCAGCAGCTTCGGGACCGCCAGCCAAGAGACCCAGTACTTC. This chain connects TRBV7-3 to TRBJ2-5; D is possibly TRBD1 or TRBD2 (5 bases each). CDR3 length equals 15 residues. V shed 3 bases and J shed 1 base, with 12 bases lying between them. Germline CDR1 and CDR2: SGHTA and FQGTGA.

This chain joins TRBV7-2 and TRBJ2-3; D could derive from TRBD1 or TRBD2 (6 bases each). Trimming took 3 bases from V and 6 from J, leaving 22 bases between them. CDR1 is SGHTA and CDR2 is FQGNSA in the germline V gene. The CDR3 is 17 amino acids. This CDR3 is CASSFRSRGPLLDTQYF. The CDR3 DNA reads TGTGCCAGCAGCTTTAGGAGTCGGGGGCCCCTACTGGATACGCAGTATTTT.

V is TRBV7-3 and J is TRBJ2-7; TRBD2 is a possible D gene (5 bases). CDR1 is SGHTA, CDR2 FQGTGA, per germline. The CDR3 covers 13 residues. Trimming stripped 2 bases from V and 4 bases from J, with 9 bases between. The CDR3 DNA reads TGTGCCAGCAGCTTATGGACGGGGTACGAGCAGTACTTC. Protein product: CASSLWTGYEQYF. The entire variable domain, with the rest obtained from reference TRBV7-3 and TRBJ2-7, is as follows: GAGVSQTPSNKVTEKGKYVELRCDPISGHTALYWYRQSLGQGPEFLIYFQGTGAADDSGLPNDRFFAVRPEGSVSTLKIQRTERGDSAVYLCASSLWTGYEQYFGPGTRLTVT.

V is TRBV29-1 and J is TRBJ2-7, with D tentatively TRBD1 or TRBD2 (6 bases each). The CDR3 runs 14 residues. Trimming took off 7 bases at V and 3 bases at J, with 19 bases between the two ends. Germline CDR1 and CDR2: SQVTM and ANQGSEA. The CDR3 DNA sequence: TGCAGCGACCGGGGGCCGGGTATGGTCTACGAGCAGTACTTC. Amino acids: CSDRGPGMVYEQYF.

Concerning this clone itself: Other DNA sequences in the sample encode the same CDR3. The chain employs TRBV6-1 and TRBJ1-2; no definite D call. This CDR3 comprises 14 residues. The germline gives CDR1 MNHNS, CDR2 SASEGT. Between the trimmed V and J ends, which lost 2 bases and 5 bases, there was a span of 12 bases. CDR3 nucleotides: TGTGCCAGCAGTGAAATGGTGGGAGGGTATGGCTACACCTTC. Translated: CASSEMVGGYGYTF.